The rows below give T cell receptor beta chains drawn from one sample of a study of T cells in Graves' hyperthyroidism and ophthalmopathy. MiXCR was run by TCRdb on the multiplex PCR reads, yielding one entry per CDR3 protein. The sample includes roughly 570,000 distinct CDR3 sequences, around 46% seen only once; the top ten take roughly 8.2%. The sample comprised peripheral blood or thyroid tissue (not recorded which). These receptor sequences come from a woman aged 18-29 years with Graves' hyperthyroidism. The CDR3 runs from the conserved cysteine through the conserved F or W. The D gene is left open where the match is weak. Size tells how often a clone was seen (once, few, many) or the class of an expanded clone, and some rows leave it out.

>-|TRBV7-2|TRBJ1-4|16|-
CASSWGSAGAGEKLFF
TGTGCCAGCAGCTGGGGATCAGCAGGGGCAGGTGAAAAACTGTTTTTT
>TRBD2|TRBV7-3|TRBJ2-7|19|-
CASSQDHRSGRDGTYEQYF
TGCGCCAGCAGCCAAGATCATCGGAGCGGGAGGGACGGCACCTACGAGCAGTACTTC
>TRBD2|TRBV20-1|TRBJ2-7|17|-
CSASSTSGRAFGYEQYF
TGCAGTGCTTCCTCGACTAGCGGGAGGGCCTTCGGGTACGAGCAGTACTTC
>-|TRBV5-1|TRBJ1-1|14|-
CASSLSGIGTEAFF
TGCGCCAGCAGCTTGTCAGGGATTGGTACTGAAGCTTTCTTT
>-|TRBV19|TRBJ1-6|13|few
CASSRLGNSPLHF
TGTGCCAGTAGTAGACTGGGAAATTCACCCCTCCACTTT
>-|TRBV7-9|TRBJ1-1|14|many
CASSPPTENTEAFF
TGTGCCAGCAGCCCCCCTACGGAGAACACTGAAGCTTTCTTT
>-|TRBV19|TRBJ2-6|14|few
CASDRFSGANVLTF
TGTGCCAGCGACAGGTTCTCTGGGGCCAACGTCCTGACTTTC
>TRBD2|TRBV7-2|TRBJ2-5|16|many
CASSPWGAGGVETQYF
TGTGCCAGCAGCCCCTGGGGAGCGGGAGGAGTGGAGACCCAGTACTTC
>-|TRBV7-3|TRBJ2-2|17|-
CASSPTGPGTSGGELFF
TGTGCCAGCAGCCCCACGGGGCCGGGTACTAGTGGCGGGGAGCTGTTTTTT
>TRBD1|TRBV6-2/TRBV6-3|TRBJ1-1|15|many
CASSYYGQGNTEAFF
TGTGCCAGCAGTTACTACGGACAGGGTAACACTGAAGCTTTCTTT
>-|TRBV28|TRBJ2-2|14|few
CASSSGTNTGELFF
TGTGCCAGCAGTTCCGGGACAAACACCGGGGAGCTGTTTTTT
>-|TRBV10-3|TRBJ1-6|14|many
CAISESSYNSPLHF
TGTGCCATCAGTGAGAGCAGCTATAATTCACCCCTCCACTTT
>TRBD1|TRBV5-6|TRBJ1-4|16|-
CASSLGLQGARKKLFF
TGTGCCAGCAGCTTGGGACTACAGGGGGCAAGGAAAAAACTGTTTTTT
>-|TRBV7-2|TRBJ2-5|16|-
CASSFKLRGNQETQYF
TGTGCCAGCAGCTTTAAGCTCAGAGGAAACCAAGAGACCCAGTACTTC
>-|TRBV9|TRBJ2-7|13|many
CASSADEAYEQYF
TGTGCCAGCAGCGCCGACGAAGCCTACGAGCAGTACTTC
>-|TRBV7-2|TRBJ2-7|15|many
CASSFGGVSSYEQYF
TGTGCCAGCAGCTTCGGCGGGGTTAGCTCCTACGAGCAGTACTTC
>TRBD1|TRBV29-1|TRBJ1-6|13|-
CSVSTGGFSPLHF
TGCAGCGTTAGTACAGGGGGATTTTCACCCCTCCACTTT
>TRBD1|TRBV7-9|TRBJ2-3|15|few
CASSIGTGSTDTQYF
TGTGCCAGCAGCATTGGGACAGGGAGCACAGATACGCAGTATTTT
>-|TRBV5-1|TRBJ2-6|16|many
CASSLVAGTGANVLTF
TGCGCCAGCAGCTTGGTTGCCGGGACGGGGGCCAACGTCCTGACTTTC
>TRBD2|TRBV9|TRBJ2-3|16|-
CASRGSVGGPIDTQYF
TGTGCCAGCAGGGGGTCTGTGGGAGGGCCGATAGATACGCAGTATTTT
>-|TRBV11-2|TRBJ2-7|14|few
CASRPSPSSYEQYF
TGTGCCAGCAGACCTTCCCCCAGCTCCTACGAGCAGTACTTC
>-|TRBV5-8|TRBJ1-4|15|many
CASSLSGVGNEKLFF
TGTGCCAGCAGCTTGTCCGGGGTCGGCAATGAAAAACTGTTTTTT
>-|TRBV12-5|TRBJ2-5|15|-
CASGLVGEDRLAQYF
TGTGCTAGTGGTTTGGTAGGCGAGGACCGGCTGGCCCAGTACTTC
>-|TRBV6-5|TRBJ2-7|14|many
CASSRTGRGYEQYF
TGTGCCAGCAGCCGAACAGGGAGGGGGTACGAGCAGTACTTC
>TRBD2|TRBV29-1|TRBJ2-5|13|-
CSAGLEPLVGQYF
TGCAGCGCTGGACTAGAACCTCTAGTTGGCCAGTACTTC
>-|TRBV15|TRBJ1-1|12|many
CATSNANTEAFF
TGTGCCACCAGCAATGCGAACACTGAAGCTTTCTTT
>-|TRBV12-5|TRBJ2-3|13|once
CASGLSYTDTQYF
TGTGCTAGTGGTTTGTCTTACACAGATACGCAGTATTTT
>-|TRBV20-1|TRBJ1-2|13|-
CSAYRFTDYGYTF
TGCAGTGCTTACAGGTTTACGGACTATGGCTACACCTTC
>TRBD1|TRBV10-2|TRBJ1-4|17|-
CASSESTRGSWNEKLFF
TGCGCCAGCAGTGAGTCAACCAGGGGGAGTTGGAATGAAAAACTGTTTTTT
>TRBD2|TRBV5-1|TRBJ2-7|17|many
CASSLGASSGSLYEQYF
TGCGCCAGCAGCTTGGGTGCGTCTAGCGGGAGTCTCTACGAGCAGTACTTC
>TRBD1|TRBV6-6|TRBJ1-3|16|many
CASSQYGTDSGNTIYF
TGTGCCAGCAGCCAGTACGGGACAGACTCTGGAAACACCATATATTTT
>-|TRBV29-1|TRBJ1-2|12|once
CSVVWEGYGYTF
TGCAGCGTTGTTTGGGAGGGGTATGGCTACACCTTC
>-|TRBV2|TRBJ1-2|13|many
CASITGPNYGYTF
TGTGCCAGCATTACCGGGCCAAACTATGGCTACACCTTC
>TRBD1|TRBV7-2|TRBJ2-5|15|many
CASSLTGDRGETQYF
TGTGCCAGCAGCTTAACCGGGGACAGGGGAGAGACCCAGTACTTC
>TRBD1|TRBV7-9|TRBJ1-6|15|-
CASSLAGQPYSPLHF
TGTGCCAGCAGCTTGGCGGGACAGCCTTATTCACCCCTCCACTTT
>-|TRBV7-2|TRBJ2-1|17|-
CASSLAPGGSPYNEQFF
TGTGCCAGCAGCTTAGCCCCAGGGGGGAGCCCTTACAATGAGCAGTTCTTC
>-|TRBV12-3/TRBV12-4|TRBJ1-3|16|many
CASSRGQGSFMDTIYF
TGTGCCAGCTCTCGAGGTCAGGGGTCCTTTATGGACACCATATATTTT
>-|TRBV7-9|TRBJ2-5|14|-
CASTRNGVDETQYF
TGTGCCAGCACCCGGAACGGGGTTGACGAGACCCAGTACTTC
>TRBD2|TRBV10-3|TRBJ2-7|14|-
CAISDYSGSREQYF
TGTGCCATCAGTGACTATAGCGGGAGCCGCGAGCAGTACTTC
>TRBD1|TRBV2|TRBJ1-4|14|-
CASSPHRGDEKLFF
TGTGCCAGCAGTCCCCACAGGGGGGATGAAAAACTGTTTTTT
>-|TRBV6-5|TRBJ2-6|18|-
CASSYSIAGSSGANVLTF
TGTGCCAGCAGTTACTCTATAGCAGGGAGCTCTGGGGCCAACGTCCTGACTTTC
>-|TRBV20-1|TRBJ1-5|14|-
CSARVLAGGEPQHF
TGCAGTGCTAGAGTCCTAGCGGGAGGTGAACCCCAGCATTTT
>TRBD1|TRBV2|TRBJ2-5|16|many
CASSGTRKGAQETQYF
TGTGCCAGCAGTGGCACCCGCAAGGGGGCCCAAGAGACCCAGTACTTC
>-|TRBV7-2|TRBJ1-6|17|many
CASSPLGPYSYNSPLHF
TGTGCCAGCAGCCCCCTTGGGCCGTACTCCTATAATTCACCCCTCCACTTT
>-|TRBV5-1|TRBJ1-2|14|once
CASSSSVTGGGYTF
TGCGCCAGCAGCTCGTCCGTCACAGGAGGCGGCTACACCTTC
>-|TRBV7-9|TRBJ2-1|13|-
CASSRETYNEQFF
TGTGCCAGCAGCCGGGAGACCTACAATGAGCAGTTCTTC
>TRBD2|TRBV29-1|TRBJ2-5|12|few
CSLGLGAETQYF
TGCAGCTTGGGACTAGGGGCGGAGACCCAGTACTTC
>-|TRBV20-1|TRBJ1-2|10|-
CSLDGHGYTF
TGCAGCTTAGATGGTCATGGCTACACCTTC
>-|TRBV7-2|TRBJ1-6|14|few
CASRLDSRNSPLHF
TGTGCCAGCAGGTTGGACAGCAGGAATTCACCCCTCCACTTT
>TRBD2|TRBV14|TRBJ2-7|17|-
CASSQSGLAGGRDEQYF
TGTGCCAGCAGCCAATCGGGACTAGCGGGAGGTAGAGACGAGCAGTACTTC